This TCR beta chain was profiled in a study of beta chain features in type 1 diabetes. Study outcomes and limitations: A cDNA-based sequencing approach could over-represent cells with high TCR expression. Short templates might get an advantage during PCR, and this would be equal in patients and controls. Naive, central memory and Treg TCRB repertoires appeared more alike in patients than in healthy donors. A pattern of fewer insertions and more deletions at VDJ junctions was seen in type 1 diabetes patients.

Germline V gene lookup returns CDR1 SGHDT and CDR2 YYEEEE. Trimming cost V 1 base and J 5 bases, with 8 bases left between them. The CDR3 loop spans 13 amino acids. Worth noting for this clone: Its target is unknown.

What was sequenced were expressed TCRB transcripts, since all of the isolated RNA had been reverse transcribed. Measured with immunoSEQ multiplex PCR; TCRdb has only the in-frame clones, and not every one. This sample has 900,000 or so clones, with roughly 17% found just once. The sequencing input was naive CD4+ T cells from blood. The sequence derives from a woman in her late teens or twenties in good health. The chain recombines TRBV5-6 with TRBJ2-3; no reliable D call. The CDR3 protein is CASSLTERDTQYF. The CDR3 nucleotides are TGTGCCAGCAGCTTGACTGAGAGAGATACGCAGTATTTT. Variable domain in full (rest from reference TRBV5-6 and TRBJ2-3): DAGVTQSPTHLIKTRGQQVTLRCSPKSGHDTVSWYQQALGQGPQFIFQYYEEEERQRGNFPDRFSGHQFPNYSSELNVNALLLGDSALYLCASSLTERDTQYFGPGTRLTVL.